Each of the 16 T cell receptor beta chains below was sequenced from the same sample in a study of shared clonotypes between healthy human individuals. Here immunoSEQ multiplex PCR was the method, and the copy in TCRdb shows in-frame clones only, minus some. The sample consists of 300,000 to 350,000 clones, less than 75% of them appearing once. Source material: memory CD4+ T cells sorted from blood. As to subset: CD45RA-negative fraction. The receptor source for this set is a man aged 25-40 years in good health.

This clone appeared many times. J is TRBJ2-7 and V is TRBV5-1, with TRBD2 matching over 9 bases. Germline V gives CDR1 SGHRS, CDR2 YFSETQ. V shed 4 bases, J shed 3 bases, and the junction held 20 bases outside the gene matches. The CDR3 contains 19 residues. The CDR3 coding sequence is TGCGCCAGCAGCACGACAGGGTTTCCGACTAGCGGTAAGTTCTACGAGCAGTACTTC. Translated: CASSTTGFPTSGKFYEQYF.

V gene TRBV7-8 combines with J gene TRBJ1-4; 9 bases line up with TRBD1. The CDR3 sequence is 17 residues long. From germline, CDR1 is SGHVS and CDR2 FQNEAQ. The ends lost 5 bases at V and 2 bases at J; junction bases unmatched: 9. The DNA of the CDR3 is TGTGCCAGCAGCATCGCTCGGACAGGGGCCACTAATGAAAAACTGTTTTTT. It is translated as CASSIARTGATNEKLFF.

This clone was detected a few times. The chain has TRBV5-1 and TRBJ2-5, with 9 bases fitting TRBD1. Trimming cost V 6 bases and J 5 bases; bases outside gene matches: 17. The CDR3 length is 17 residues. The germline gives CDR1 SGHRS, CDR2 YFSETQ. The CDR3 DNA is TGCGCCAGCACTAGATTGGGACAGGGAGGACCGGGGGAGACCCAGTACTTC. It yields the protein CASTRLGQGGPGETQYF. Full variable domain (outside the CDR3, taken from reference TRBV5-1 and TRBJ2-5): KAGVTQTPRYLIKTRGQQVTLSCSPISGHRSVSWYQQTPGQGLQFLFEYFSETQRNKGNFPGRFSGRQFSNSRSEMNVSTLELGDSALYLCASTRLGQGGPGETQYFGPGTRLLVL.

Concerning this clone itself: The sample carries other DNA sequences with the same CDR3. This chain joins TRBV7-6 and TRBJ1-1, with D unclear. The CDR3 is 13 amino acids. V shed 0 bases and J shed 3 bases, with 5 bases lying between them. Germline CDR1 is SGHVS and CDR2 is FNYEAQ. The CDR3 coding sequence is TGTGCCAGCAGCTTAGCGTTAGACACTGAAGCTTTCTTT. Protein sequence: CASSLALDTEAFF.

The sample holds a few counts of this clone. The chain joins TRBV7-2 to TRBJ1-3; D remains ambiguous. This CDR3 has 15 residues. V was shortened by 5 bases and J by 0 bases, with 11 bases between the two germline ends. Germline values: CDR1 SGHTA, CDR2 FQGNSA. This CDR3 reads CASSLSLGSGNTIYF. In nucleotides, the CDR3 is TGTGCCAGCAGCCTCAGCCTCGGCTCTGGAAACACCATATATTTT.

This clone was detected only a few times. The chain joins TRBV11-2 to TRBJ1-1, with D uncertain. V was clipped by 0 bases and J by 1 base, with 6 bases between them. The CDR3 has 14 amino acids. Per germline, CDR1 SGHAT and CDR2 FQNNGV. CDR3 region: CASSLEWGNTEAFF. The CDR3 DNA sequence: TGTGCCAGCAGCTTAGAATGGGGGAACACTGAAGCTTTCTTT.

The chain has TRBV5-1 and TRBJ1-4; D gene uncertain. Germline lookup yields CDR1 SGHRS and CDR2 YFSETQ. V lost 3 bases and J 4 bases, leaving 13 bases between the germline ends. This CDR3 spans 15 amino acids. CDR3 sequence reads: CASSSVPGLNEKLFF. The DNA for the CDR3 is TGCGCCAGCAGCTCCGTGCCAGGACTTAATGAAAAACTGTTTTTT.

V and J are TRBV7-2 and TRBJ2-5; D is unresolved. Germline V lookup: CDR1 SGHTA, CDR2 FQGNSA. The CDR3 has 13 amino acids. The germline V and J ends were trimmed by 2 bases and 4 bases, with 8 bases remaining between them. The CDR3 reads CASSLRIRETQYF. DNA of the CDR3: TGTGCCAGCAGCTTAAGAATTCGAGAGACCCAGTACTTC. The full variable domain, in which reference TRBV7-2 and TRBJ2-5 provide the parts outside the CDR3, is GAGVSQSPSNKVTEKGKDVELRCDPISGHTALYWYRQSLGQGLEFLIYFQGNSAPDKSGLPSDRFSAERTGGSVSTLTIQRTQQEDSAVYLCASSLRIRETQYFGPGTRLLVL.

The CDR3: CASSVGTSQFF. CDR3 sequence (DNA): TGTGCCAGCAGTGTCGGGACTTCCCAGTTCTTC. The genes are TRBV6-6 and TRBJ2-1; D might be TRBD2 (6 bases). V was pared by 5 bases and J by 13 bases, with 12 bases between. CDR1 MNHNY and CDR2 SVGAGI come from the germline V gene (reference sequence). The CDR3 consists of 11 residues.

In this sample, this clone turned up many times. The rearrangement uses TRBV4-3 and TRBJ2-3; D not certain. The germline CDR1 and CDR2 sequences are LGHNA and YSLEER. V lost 1 base, J lost 2 bases, and 10 bases lay in between. The length of the CDR3 is 15 residues. DNA of the CDR3: TGCGCCAGCAGCCAAGGAATGGGGAACACAGATACGCAGTATTTT. Protein product: CASSQGMGNTDTQYF.

A few counts support this clone. CDR3 sequence reads: CASSLGPVGSSYEQYF. The CDR3 nucleotides are TGTGCCAGCAGCTTAGGGCCAGTGGGGAGCTCCTACGAGCAGTACTTC. The V call is TRBV11-2, the J call TRBJ2-7; the D gene is possibly TRBD2 (5 bases). CDR1 is SGHAT, CDR2 FQNNGV, per germline. The CDR3 contains 16 residues. V shed 1 base and J shed 0 bases, with 13 bases lying between them.

V is TRBV25-1 and J is TRBJ2-5; 7 bases match TRBD1. Trimming at V came to 3 bases and at J to 2 bases, leaving 6 bases not matched to a gene. Germline V lookup: CDR1 MGHDK, CDR2 SYGVNS. CDR3 length: 15 amino acids. The DNA of the CDR3 is TGTGCCAGCAGTGACCCGGGACAGAAACAAGAGACCCAGTACTTC. It specifies CASSDPGQKQETQYF.

This chain joins TRBV11-1 and TRBJ1-2; tentatively, D is TRBD1 (6 bases). From germline, CDR1 is SGHAT and CDR2 FQDESV (reference sequence). The CDR3 sequence is 14 residues long. The V end lost 4 bases, the J end lost 6 bases, and 15 bases lay between the germline ends. The CDR3 is CASSSRAEGDGYTF. CDR3 coding DNA: TGTGCCAGCAGCTCCAGGGCAGAGGGGGATGGCTACACCTTC.

This clone was picked up many times. The chain employs TRBV19 and TRBJ2-3; no clear D. V shed 3 bases and J shed 5 bases, with 9 bases lying between them. CDR3 size: 13 residues. CDR1 is LNHDA and CDR2 is SQIVND in the germline V gene (reference sequence). The CDR3, as DNA: TGTGCCAGTAGTATTGCTGGTCGAGATACGCAGTATTTT. Translating gives CASSIAGRDTQYF.

This chain uses TRBV11-3 with TRBJ2-7; D remains unclear. This CDR3 is 13 amino acids long. Trimming cost V 3 bases and J 3 bases, with 9 bases left between them. From germline, CDR1 is SGHNT and CDR2 YENEEA. CDR3 in amino acids: CASSFSYSYEQYF. DNA for the CDR3: TGTGCCAGCAGCTTCTCCTACAGCTACGAGCAGTACTTC. Supplemented by reference TRBV11-3 and TRBJ2-7, the full variable domain reads EAGVVQSPRYKIIEKKQPVAFWCNPISGHNTLYWYLQNLGQGPELLIRYENEEAVDDSQLPKDRFSAERLKGVDSTLKIQPAELGDSAVYLCASSFSYSYEQYFGPGTRLTVT.

Here the CDR3 DNA reads TGCGCCAGCAGCTTAGCGGGAGGTTCCCACGAGCAGTACTTC. It specifies CASSLAGGSHEQYF. The V call is TRBV5-1, the J call TRBJ2-7; 9 positions agree with TRBD2. CDR1 SGHRS and CDR2 YFSETQ come from the germline V gene. Losses at the gene ends were 2 bases for V and 5 bases for J; bases not matched to a gene: 5. The CDR3 extends over 14 amino acids.